This TCR beta chain was identified in a study of blood T cell repertoires in COVID-19. Study information: The origin of the acute and convalescent COVID-19 samples was the United States, Italy and Spain.

Unmatched junction bases numbered 6, after V lost 6 bases and J lost 8 bases. The CDR3 runs 11 residues. From germline, CDR1 is DFQATT and CDR2 SNEGSKA (reference sequence). Original handling: The assay estimated nucleated cells by amplifying reference gene primers. The protocol was immunoSEQ multiplex PCR, while the TCRdb copy is restricted to in-frame clones and leaves out a portion. V and J calls and clone size come straight from that table; D and trimming were deduced from the DNA. The sample contains approximately 250,000 clones, about 85% of which appear only once. The rearrangement links TRBV20-1 to TRBJ1-2, with 7 bases that match TRBD1. The material sequenced was peripheral blood. The sequence came from a woman aged 55-70 years with active or convalescent COVID-19. DNA for the CDR3: TGCAGTGCCGAGGGGGCGCGGGGCTACACCTTC. As protein: CSAEGARGYTF.